The clone carrying this TCR beta chain has only one observation. The data were taken from a study of blood T cell repertoires in COVID-19. Across the study: T cells, B-cell-depleted T cells, or PBMCs provided the cDNA or gDNA that served as material.

In the authors' workflow: Reference gene primer amplification yielded estimated nucleated cell counts. Using immunoSEQ multiplex PCR, the repertoire was profiled, and TCRdb retains in-frame clones only, with some absent. The V and J calls and clone size were taken over from that table, and D and trimming were inferred from the DNA. The sample comprises some 340,000 clones, around 88% of which are singletons, and almost 3% rests with the top ten. Trimming removed 0 bases at V and 2 bases at J, with 7 bases between. Germline CDR1 reads SEHNR; CDR2 reads FQNEAQ (reference sequence). The CDR3 loop spans 14 amino acids.

This sequence originates from a young man with active or convalescent COVID-19. The sequencing sample was made of peripheral blood. V is TRBV7-9 and J is TRBJ1-2; no definite D call. The CDR3 DNA reads TGTGCCAGCAGCTTAGCAGCGCCCAACTATGGCTACACCTTC. This encodes CASSLAAPNYGYTF.